The 4 T cell receptor beta chains presented below share a single source sample, sequenced in a study of patients and donors after allogeneic stem cell transplantation (dated by TCRdb to about 2020). The receptor library was made with RT-PCR. Data came from a NextSeq 550. Using fastp trimming at Q25 and MiXCR clonotype assembly, TCRdb reanalyzed the public sequencing data and kept in-frame beta chains. CDR3 protein sequences are deduplicated, and each keeps its most common genes and DNA. For this sample there are 400,000 to 450,000 distinct CDR3 sequences; 16% appear just once. The ten largest account for roughly 7% of the sample. Sample: blood, either unsorted or a sorted T cell fraction (not recorded which). These receptors were obtained from a human donor who was either an allogeneic HSCT recipient or a stem cell or donor lymphocyte infusion donor (not recorded which). It is not recorded whose cells these are; they may come from a transplant donor.

CDR3 region: CSARISTDTQYF. In DNA form, the CDR3 reads TGCAGTGCTAGAATTAGCACAGATACGCAGTATTTT. The gene calls are TRBV20-1 and TRBJ2-3; D uncertain. The CDR3 covers 12 residues. Germline V lookup: CDR1 DFQATT, CDR2 SNEGSKA (reference sequence). The V and J ends lost 2 bases and 0 bases respectively, with 3 bases between them.

V and J are TRBV27 and TRBJ1-1, with a possible D match to TRBD1 (5 bases). The CDR3 runs to 15 residues. CDR1 MNHEY and CDR2 SMNVEV come from the germline V gene (reference sequence). V lost 3 bases and J lost 11, with 22 bases in between. CDR3 DNA: TGTGCCAGCAGTTTGGTCAGAATTAAGGGACGAAGCGCTTTCTTT. This gives the protein CASSLVRIKGRSAFF.

This clonotype was picked up a small number of times. This sequence joins TRBV5-1 and TRBJ2-3; 9 bases fit TRBD2. Germline CDR1 reads SGHRS; CDR2 reads YFSETQ. V lost 3 bases to trimming and J lost 4 bases; unmatched junction nucleotides: 9. The CDR3 length is 16 residues. The CDR3 loop is CASSSQTSGQPDTQYF. The CDR3 DNA reads as TGCGCCAGCAGCTCCCAGACTAGCGGACAACCAGATACGCAGTATTTT.

This sequence joins TRBV24-1 and TRBJ2-2, with 9 bases that match TRBD2. This CDR3 comprises 16 residues. The V segment lost 4 bases and the J segment 5 bases; nucleotides outside the gene matches: 7. Germline CDR1 and CDR2: KGHDR and SFDVKD. This CDR3 is CATSDLGTSRTGELFF. For the CDR3, the DNA is TGTGCCACCAGTGACCTCGGGACTAGCCGGACCGGGGAGCTGTTTTTT.